The 15 T cell receptor beta chains presented below share a single source sample, sequenced in a study of response to subunit inactivated influenza vaccine. TCRdb used MiXCR to reprocess the RT-PCR reads, holding one entry per CDR3 protein. The sample holds hundreds of thousands of distinct CDR3 sequences; under 20% are singletons and the top ten take about a tenth. Sample: PBMCs from blood, taken around 5 days after vaccination. These receptors all come from a man aged 45-65 years who received an inactivated influenza vaccine.

This clonotype was counted between two and nine times. The rearrangement joins TRBV4-3 to TRBJ1-4; D is undetermined. The CDR3 sequence is 16 residues long. The germline V gene encodes CDR1 LGHNA and CDR2 YSLEER. V lost 0 bases, J lost 5 bases, and 13 bases lay in between. The chain's CDR3 is CASSQDRLALNEKLFF. The CDR3 nucleotides are TGCGCCAGCAGCCAAGATCGACTCGCCTTGAATGAAAAACTGTTTTTT.

The chain joins TRBV7-2 to TRBJ2-7, with D uncertain. Germline CDR1 SGHTA, CDR2 FQGNSA. The V end was cut by 1 base, the J end by 0 bases, with 10 bases between. This CDR3 is built from 15 residues. The CDR3 DNA reads TGTGCCAGCAGCTTAGGAGTCGCGTTCTCCTACGAGCAGTACTTC. It encodes CASSLGVAFSYEQYF.

The chain recombines TRBV28 with TRBJ2-7; 7 bases map to TRBD2. This CDR3 has 19 residues. The V gene's germline CDR1 is MDHEN and CDR2 SYDVKM. V trimming: 3 bases; J trimming: 0 bases; junction bases outside the gene matches: 17. CDR3: CASSLVYGHSGSSSYEQYF. In nucleotides, the CDR3 is TGTGCCAGCAGTTTGGTGTACGGGCATAGCGGGTCCTCCTCCTACGAGCAGTACTTC.

This clonotype was seen a handful of times. The chain links TRBV7-9 to TRBJ1-1; 12 positions agree with TRBD1. The germline gives CDR1 SEHNR, CDR2 FQNEAQ (reference sequence). CDR3 length: 16 residues. V trimming: 1 base; J trimming: 4 bases; junction bases outside the gene matches: 4. CDR3 amino acids: CASSLGDRGLGTEAFF. The CDR3 DNA sequence: TGTGCCAGCAGCTTAGGGGACAGGGGGCTTGGCACTGAAGCTTTCTTT.

A few counts support this clonotype. This chain joins TRBV7-6 and TRBJ2-1; D not certain. The CDR3 loop spans 12 amino acids. The V end was cut by 4 bases, the J end by 8 bases, with 9 bases between. CDR1 and CDR2 from the germline V gene are SGHVS and FNYEAQ. CDR3 coding DNA: TGTGCCAGCAGCTCAATCCCCCATGAGCAGTTCTTC. It translates to CASSSIPHEQFF.

The chain couples TRBV20-1 to TRBJ1-2; D gene uncertain. CDR1 and CDR2 from the germline V gene are DFQATT and SNEGSKA (reference sequence). The CDR3 extends over 11 amino acids. Trimming removed 7 bases at V and 8 bases at J, with 14 bases between. The CDR3 spells CSGIILGGYTF. In DNA, the CDR3 is TGCAGTGGGATTATATTGGGGGGCTACACCTTC.

J is TRBJ2-7 and V is TRBV6-5; TRBD1 aligns across 9 bases. Germline trimming cut 4 bases from V and 5 bases from J; bases unmatched to any gene: 9. Germline CDR1 reads MNHEY; CDR2 reads SVGAGI. The CDR3 sequence is 15 residues long. Written as DNA, the CDR3 is TGTGCCAGCAGTTTGAACAGGGACAGGGTCCACGAGCAGTACTTC. The encoded protein is CASSLNRDRVHEQYF.

A few counts support this clonotype. The chain employs TRBV29-1 and TRBJ2-1; 12 nucleotides line up with TRBD2. Trimming removed 7 bases from V and 5 bases from J; junction bases left unmatched: 3. CDR1 and CDR2 (germline): SQVTM, ANQGSEA. The CDR3 totals 13 residues. The CDR3 reads CSGPSGRDNEQFF. The CDR3 DNA sequence: TGCAGCGGCCCTAGCGGGAGGGACAATGAGCAGTTCTTC.

The chain has TRBV18 and TRBJ2-7; D is possibly TRBD1 or TRBD2 (5 bases each). CDR3 length: 14 residues. The germline CDR1 and CDR2 sequences are KGHSH and LQKENI. V was pared by 4 bases and J by 1 base, with 11 bases between. In DNA form, the CDR3 reads TGTGCCAGCTCACGACTAAAGGGGTCCTACGAGCAGTACTTC. Residues: CASSRLKGSYEQYF. Drawing the rest from reference TRBV18 and TRBJ2-7, the complete variable domain is NAGVMQNPRHLVRRRGQEARLRCSPMKGHSHVYWYRQLPEEGLKFMVYLQKENIIDESGMPKERFSAEFPKEGPSILRIQQVVRGDSAAYFCASSRLKGSYEQYFGPGTRLTVT.

This clonotype was counted only a few times. The chain joins TRBV5-8 to TRBJ1-2, with TRBD1 as a possible D gene (5 bases). The germline CDR1 and CDR2 sequences are SGHTS and YDEGEE. CDR3 length: 14 amino acids. Trimming pared 4 bases from V and 7 bases from J, leaving 17 bases between. The CDR3 protein is CASSNGRWGGGYTF. The CDR3 DNA follows: TGTGCCAGCAGCAACGGACGCTGGGGGGGTGGCTACACCTTC.

This clonotype was counted at least ten times. The V and J genes are TRBV12-3 or TRBV12-4 and TRBJ1-4; no clear D. With 6 bases removed from V and 7 bases from J, the gap between germline ends came to 6 bases. This CDR3 is built from 11 residues. The chain's CDR3 is CASRAAEKLFF. The CDR3 region has the DNA TGTGCCAGCAGGGCCGCTGAAAAACTGTTTTTT.

This clonotype was seen ten or more times. The rearrangement joins TRBV12-3 or TRBV12-4 to TRBJ2-1; D not resolved. The V end lost 6 bases, the J end lost 10 bases, and 10 bases lay between the germline ends. The CDR3 spans 11 residues. In DNA form, the CDR3 reads TGTGCCAGCAGCCTGGCGTGGGAGCAGTTCTTC. Protein sequence: CASSLAWEQFF.

The J gene is TRBJ2-3, the V gene TRBV7-6; TRBD2 aligns across 12 bases. Unmatched junction bases numbered 5, after V lost 0 bases and J lost 7 bases. The CDR3 sequence is 16 residues long. The germline CDR1 and CDR2 sequences are SGHVS and FNYEAQ. CDR3 DNA sequence: TGTGCCAGCAGCTTAGCGCTGACTAGCGGGAGAAATACGCAGTATTTT. Residues: CASSLALTSGRNTQYF.

The rearrangement joins TRBV20-1 to TRBJ2-3; no firm D call. CDR3 length: 12 residues. Per germline, CDR1 DFQATT and CDR2 SNEGSKA (reference sequence). Trimming pared 5 bases from V and 5 bases from J, leaving 11 bases between. The chain's CDR3 is CSARKLGDTQYF. The CDR3 region has the DNA TGCAGTGCTCGAAAATTAGGAGATACGCAGTATTTT.

This clonotype was seen ten or more times. The V call is TRBV20-1, the J call TRBJ1-5, with 9 bases that match TRBD1. Per germline, CDR1 DFQATT and CDR2 SNEGSKA (reference sequence). CDR3 length equals 15 residues. The trim removed 3 bases at V and 5 bases at J, leaving 8 bases unmatched. CDR3 nucleotides: TGCAGTGCTAGTGCGCCGGGACAGGGTTATCAGCCCCAGCATTTT. Residues: CSASAPGQGYQPQHF.